The 7 T cell receptor beta chains below all came from one sample that was sequenced in a study of T cell repertoires in cytomegalovirus infection. TCRdb ran MiXCR on the reads and lists one entry per CDR3 protein. The table records 200,000 to 300,000 distinct CDR3 sequences, roughly 13% of them present only once. The sample taken for sequencing was PBMCs. These TCRs come from a human donor in good health (CMV status not recorded). Some clones in this sample may be carry-over from other donors' samples.

The V and J genes are TRBV5-1 and TRBJ2-7; a possible D gene is TRBD1 (6 bases). There are 14 residues in the CDR3. The germline gives CDR1 SGHRS, CDR2 YFSETQ. The V and J ends lost 5 bases and 5 bases respectively, with 17 bases between them. This CDR3 reads CASRVRGASDEQYF. The DNA of the CDR3 is TGCGCCAGCAGAGTCAGGGGAGCGTCGGACGAGCAGTACTTC.

The chain uses TRBV20-1 and TRBJ1-1; D is uncertain. Per the germline V gene, CDR1 is DFQATT and CDR2 is SNEGSKA (reference sequence). The CDR3 has 14 amino acids. V lost 3 bases to trimming and J lost 3 bases, with 14 bases between them. The CDR3, as DNA: TGCAGTGCTAGCGAATGGGAGAGGGACACTGAAGCTTTCTTT. Protein: CSASEWERDTEAFF.

In this sample, this clonotype turned up many times. The V call is TRBV12-5, the J call TRBJ1-1, with TRBD1 matching over 7 bases. The trim removed 1 base at V and 6 bases at J, leaving 2 bases unmatched. The CDR3 is 13 residues long. The germline V gene has CDR1 LGHNT and CDR2 FRNRAP. The CDR3 sequence is CASGLGGTAEAFF. CDR3 DNA: TGTGCTAGTGGTTTGGGCGGGACAGCTGAAGCTTTCTTT.

This clonotype occurred many times. The chain carries TRBV7-9 and TRBJ1-2; D not certain. Per germline, CDR1 SEHNR and CDR2 FQNEAQ (reference sequence). The CDR3 covers 14 residues. V lost 4 bases to trimming and J lost 3 bases, with 12 bases between them. CDR3 sequence: CASSSTGGHYGYTF. The CDR3 DNA sequence: TGTGCCAGCAGCTCGACTGGAGGGCACTATGGCTACACCTTC. The full variable domain, in which reference TRBV7-9 and TRBJ1-2 provide the parts outside the CDR3, is DTGVSQNPRHKITKRGQNVTFRCDPISEHNRLYWYRQTLGQGPEFLTYFQNEAQLEKSRLLSDRFSAERPKGSFSTLEIQRTEQGDSAMYLCASSSTGGHYGYTFGSGTRLTVV.

The sample holds many counts of this clonotype. CDR3 in amino acids: CASSPQGAPTYNEQFF. DNA of the CDR3: TGTGCCAGCAGCCCGCAGGGGGCCCCCACCTACAATGAGCAGTTCTTC. The J gene is TRBJ2-1, the V gene TRBV28; TRBD1 agrees at 8 bases. Germline V gives CDR1 MDHEN, CDR2 SYDVKM. The CDR3 contains 16 residues. Trimming at V came to 6 bases and at J to 2 bases, leaving 9 bases not matched to a gene.

A few counts support this clonotype. This chain links TRBV10-3 with TRBJ2-7, with TRBD2 matching 13 bases. CDR1 is ENHRY and CDR2 is SYGVKD in the germline V gene. J gave up 0 bases and V 2 bases, and 13 bases lay outside the gene matches. The CDR3 is 20 amino acids. The CDR3 loop reads CAISEGRTSGSRPHSYEQYF. The DNA for the CDR3 is TGTGCCATCAGTGAGGGAAGGACTAGCGGGAGTCGACCTCACTCCTACGAGCAGTACTTC.

This clonotype was recorded a few times. CDR3 residues: CASSYSGRETQYF. In DNA, the CDR3 is TGTGCCAGCAGTTACTCCGGCAGAGAGACCCAGTACTTC. The chain combines TRBV6-2 or TRBV6-3 with TRBJ2-5; no firm D call. Germline CDR1 reads MNHEY; CDR2 reads SVGEGT. There are 13 residues in the CDR3. V was shortened by 0 bases and J by 4 bases, with 6 bases between the two germline ends.